The clone carrying this T cell receptor (beta chain) was detected ten times or more. Amplified TCR beta CDR3 regions came from RNA transcripts. Researchers ran a first-round RT-PCR on the TCR CDR3 using the HTBI primer set. TCRdb ran MiXCR on the multiplex PCR reads and lists one entry per CDR3 protein. Among about 580,000 distinct CDR3 sequences, about 15% were seen once, and the ten largest hold roughly 6.2%. Trimming left V 1 base short and J 2 bases short, with 9 bases between. There are 15 residues in the CDR3. The germline CDR1 and CDR2 sequences are KGHSH and LQKENI. This sample is part of a study of T cells in Graves' hyperthyroidism and ophthalmopathy.

The clonotype comes from a woman in her 30s with Graves' hyperthyroidism that later progressed to Graves' ophthalmopathy. The chain links TRBV18 to TRBJ1-5; no reliable D call. The sequencing input was blood. CDR3 sequence reads: CASSPLEGGNQPQHF. DNA for the CDR3: TGTGCCAGCTCACCACTCGAGGGTGGCAATCAGCCCCAGCATTTT.